This record looks at one TCR beta chain sequence and its context. Trimming left V 4 bases short and J 0 bases short, with 7 bases between. CDR3 size: 14 residues. Germline assignment: CDR1 MNHNY and CDR2 SVGAGI (reference sequence). This sample was taken from a study of blood T cell repertoires in COVID-19. Source study methods: Reference gene primers were amplified, and this amplification served to estimate nucleated cell counts. Using immunoSEQ multiplex PCR, the repertoire was profiled, and TCRdb retains in-frame clones only, with some absent. V and J calls and clone size follow that table, whereas D and trimming were derived from the DNA. The repertoire has roughly 230,000 clones, roughly 86% of them found once; the top ten carry 0.65% to 0.8%.

Sequencing input: peripheral blood. V gene TRBV6-6 combines with J gene TRBJ1-3; D is unresolved. This TCR came from a human donor in a cohort sampled during active COVID-19. The CDR3 loop reads CASSSYTSGNTIYF. The CDR3 bases are TGTGCCAGCAGTTCGTACACCTCTGGAAACACCATATATTTT.